This paragraph covers one T cell receptor beta chain sequence. The data originate from a study of blood T cell repertoires in COVID-19. Study overall: The United States, Italy and Spain were the sources of the acute and convalescent COVID-19 samples. PBMCs, B-cell-depleted T cells, or T cells were the source of the cDNA or gDNA that made up the material.

The authors' processing: Reference gene primer amplification gave estimated nucleated cell counts. Assay used: immunoSEQ multiplex PCR; TCRdb lists only in-frame clones, some missing. V, J and clone size were drawn from that table, and D and trimming were deduced from the DNA. Of about 220,000 clones in the sample, 80% to 90% were seen once. The CDR3 sequence is 17 residues long. Germline V gene sequence: CDR1 LNHDA, CDR2 SQIVND (reference sequence). V lost 0 bases and J lost 7, with 19 bases in between. The clonotype originates from a man aged 25 to 40 with active or convalescent COVID-19. The chain combines TRBV19 with TRBJ1-5, with D perhaps matching TRBD1 (6 bases). The sample consisted of peripheral blood. CDR3 loop: CASSIERFRGAWQPQHF. The CDR3, as DNA: TGTGCCAGTAGTATAGAGAGGTTTCGGGGGGCTTGGCAGCCCCAGCATTTT. Filled out from reference TRBV19 and TRBJ1-5, the complete variable domain reads DGGITQSPKYLFRKEGQNVTLSCEQNLNHDAMYWYRQDPGQGLRLIYYSQIVNDFQKGDIAEGYSVSREKKESFPLTVTSAQKNPTAFYLCASSIERFRGAWQPQHFGDGTRLSIL.